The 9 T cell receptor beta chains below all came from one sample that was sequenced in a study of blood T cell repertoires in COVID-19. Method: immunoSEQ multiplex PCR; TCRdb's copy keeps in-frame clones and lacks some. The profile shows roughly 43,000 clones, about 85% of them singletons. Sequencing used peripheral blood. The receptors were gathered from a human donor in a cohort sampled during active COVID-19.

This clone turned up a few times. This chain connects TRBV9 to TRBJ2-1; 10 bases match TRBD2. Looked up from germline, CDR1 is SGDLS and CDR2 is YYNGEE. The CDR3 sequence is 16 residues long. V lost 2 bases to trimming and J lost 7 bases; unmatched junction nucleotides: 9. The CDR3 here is CASSVQGLAIGNEQFF. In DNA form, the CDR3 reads TGTGCCAGCAGCGTGCAGGGACTAGCGATCGGAAATGAGCAGTTCTTC.

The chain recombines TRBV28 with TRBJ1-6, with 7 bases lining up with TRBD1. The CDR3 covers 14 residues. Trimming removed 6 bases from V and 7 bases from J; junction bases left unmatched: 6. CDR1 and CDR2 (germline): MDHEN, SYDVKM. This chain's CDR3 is CASSRPGQNSPLHF. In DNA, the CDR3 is TGTGCCAGCAGCCGACCGGGACAGAATTCACCCCTCCACTTT.

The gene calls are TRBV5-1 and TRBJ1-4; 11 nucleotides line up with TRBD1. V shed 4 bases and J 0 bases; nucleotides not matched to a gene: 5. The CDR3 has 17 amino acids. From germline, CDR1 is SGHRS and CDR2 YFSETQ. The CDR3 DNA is TGCGCCAGCAGCCCCGTGGGACAGGGGGCAACTAATGAAAAACTGTTTTTT. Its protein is CASSPVGQGATNEKLFF. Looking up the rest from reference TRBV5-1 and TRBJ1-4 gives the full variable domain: KAGVTQTPRYLIKTRGQQVTLSCSPISGHRSVSWYQQTPGQGLQFLFEYFSETQRNKGNFPGRFSGRQFSNSRSEMNVSTLELGDSALYLCASSPVGQGATNEKLFFGSGTQLSVL.

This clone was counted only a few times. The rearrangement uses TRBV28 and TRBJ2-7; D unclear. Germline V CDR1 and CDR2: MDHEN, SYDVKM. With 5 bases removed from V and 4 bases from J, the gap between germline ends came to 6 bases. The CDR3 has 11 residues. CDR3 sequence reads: CASSHRYEQYF. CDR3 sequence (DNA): TGTGCCAGCAGTCATCGGTACGAGCAGTACTTC.

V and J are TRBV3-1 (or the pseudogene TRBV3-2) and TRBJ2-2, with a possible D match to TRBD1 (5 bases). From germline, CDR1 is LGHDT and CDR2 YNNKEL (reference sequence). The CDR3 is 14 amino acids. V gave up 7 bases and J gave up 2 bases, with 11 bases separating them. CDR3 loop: CASTPTENTGELFF. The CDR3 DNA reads TGTGCCAGCACCCCGACAGAAAACACCGGGGAGCTGTTTTTT.

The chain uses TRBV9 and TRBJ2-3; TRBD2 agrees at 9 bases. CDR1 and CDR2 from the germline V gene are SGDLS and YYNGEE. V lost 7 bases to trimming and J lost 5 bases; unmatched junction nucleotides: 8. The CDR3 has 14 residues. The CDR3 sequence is CASGNSGGGDTQYF. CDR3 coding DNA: TGTGCCAGCGGTAATAGCGGGGGAGGAGATACGCAGTATTTT.

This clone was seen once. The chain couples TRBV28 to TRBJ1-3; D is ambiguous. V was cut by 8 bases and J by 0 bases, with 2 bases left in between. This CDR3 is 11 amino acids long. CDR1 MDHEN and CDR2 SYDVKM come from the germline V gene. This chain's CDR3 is CASRSGNTIYF. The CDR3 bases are TGTGCCAGCCGCTCTGGAAACACCATATATTTT. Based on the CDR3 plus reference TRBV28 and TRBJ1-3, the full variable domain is DVKVTQSSRYLVKRTGEKVFLECVQDMDHENMFWYRQDPGLGLRLIYFSYDVKMKEKGDIPEGYSVSREKKERFSLILESASTNQTSMYLCASRSGNTIYFGEGSWLTVV.

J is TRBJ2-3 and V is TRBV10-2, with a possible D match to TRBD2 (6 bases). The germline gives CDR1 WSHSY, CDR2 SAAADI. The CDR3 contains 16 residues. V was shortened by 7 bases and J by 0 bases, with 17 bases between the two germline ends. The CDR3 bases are TGCGCCAGCACCACCCGAGCGGGTGGTAGCACAGATACGCAGTATTTT. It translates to CASTTRAGGSTDTQYF.

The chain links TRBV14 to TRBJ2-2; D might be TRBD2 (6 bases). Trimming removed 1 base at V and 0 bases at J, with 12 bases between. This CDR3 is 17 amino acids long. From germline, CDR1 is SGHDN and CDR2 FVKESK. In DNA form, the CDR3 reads TGTGCCAGCAGCCAAGTTAACGGGGGAGCGAACACCGGGGAGCTGTTTTTT. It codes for CASSQVNGGANTGELFF.